The rows below give T cell receptor beta chains drawn from one sample of a study of control samples from healthy donors and cancer patients. TCRdb keeps only in-frame clones here, not all; method: immunoSEQ multiplex PCR. The table has about 120,000 clones, about nine tenths seen once. The sequenced material came from blood. All receptors come from a middle-aged man in good health. The CDR3 runs from the conserved cysteine through the conserved F or W. The order of the fields is V gene, D gene, J gene, clone size, CDR3 length, CDR3 DNA, CDR3 protein. D genes are given only for firm matches. Some rows have no size entry. The others give once, few or many, or a class for an expanded clone.

V gene: TRBV12-3/TRBV12-4
D gene: NA
J gene: TRBJ1-3
clone size: NA
CDR3 length: 13
CDR3 DNA: TGTGCCAGCAGTTTTAGGGGCACATACACCATATATTTT
CDR3 protein: CASSFRGTYTIYF

V gene: TRBV6-5
D gene: NA
J gene: TRBJ1-6
clone size: NA
CDR3 length: 14
CDR3 DNA: TGTGCCAGCATCATAGACGGGAATAATTCACCCCTCCACTTT
CDR3 protein: CASIIDGNNSPLHF

V gene: TRBV10-3
D gene: NA
J gene: TRBJ1-6
clone size: NA
CDR3 length: 15
CDR3 DNA: TGTGCCATCAGTGAGGGGGCAGGGACGAATTCACCCCTCCACTTT
CDR3 protein: CAISEGAGTNSPLHF

V gene: TRBV11-3
D gene: NA
J gene: TRBJ2-7
clone size: NA
CDR3 length: 16
CDR3 DNA: TGTGCCAGCAGCTTAGATCCTCCAGCGGTCTCCTACGAGCAGTACTTC
CDR3 protein: CASSLDPPAVSYEQYF

V gene: TRBV29-1
D gene: NA
J gene: TRBJ1-2
clone size: NA
CDR3 length: 13
CDR3 DNA: TGCAGCGCCGTTAGCGGGGGTGGCTATGGCTACACCTTC
CDR3 protein: CSAVSGGGYGYTF

V gene: TRBV7-9
D gene: TRBD1
J gene: TRBJ1-5
clone size: NA
CDR3 length: 17
CDR3 DNA: TGTGCCAGCAGCTTAGCGATCGGAGACAGGGGGAGGGAGCCCCAGCATTTT
CDR3 protein: CASSLAIGDRGREPQHF

V gene: TRBV11-3
D gene: TRBD1
J gene: TRBJ2-3
clone size: NA
CDR3 length: 15
CDR3 DNA: TGTGCCAGCAGCCGTAATCAGGGGGGCACAGATACGCAGTATTTT
CDR3 protein: CASSRNQGGTDTQYF

V gene: TRBV5-1
D gene: NA
J gene: TRBJ1-2
clone size: NA
CDR3 length: 14
CDR3 DNA: TGCGCCAGCGAAGTGGGAGACAGGCACTATGGCTACACCTTC
CDR3 protein: CASEVGDRHYGYTF

V gene: TRBV9
D gene: TRBD1
J gene: TRBJ1-1
clone size: once
CDR3 length: 12
CDR3 DNA: TGTGCCAGCAGCCTTCAGGGGGATGAAGCTTTCTTT
CDR3 protein: CASSLQGDEAFF

V gene: TRBV19
D gene: NA
J gene: TRBJ1-5
clone size: NA
CDR3 length: 13
CDR3 DNA: TGTGCCTGTAAGAGGGGCGGGAATCAGCCCCAGCATTTT
CDR3 protein: CACKRGGNQPQHF

V gene: TRBV4-2
D gene: TRBD2
J gene: TRBJ2-1
clone size: NA
CDR3 length: 16
CDR3 DNA: TGTGCCAGCAGCCAAGAAATGACTAGCGGGGGACCGGAGCAGTTCTTC
CDR3 protein: CASSQEMTSGGPEQFF

V gene: TRBV9
D gene: TRBD2
J gene: TRBJ2-3
clone size: NA
CDR3 length: 15
CDR3 DNA: TGTGCCAGCAGCGCGCGGGGGGCGGGCACAGATACGCAGTATTTT
CDR3 protein: CASSARGAGTDTQYF

V gene: TRBV2
D gene: TRBD1
J gene: TRBJ2-7
clone size: once
CDR3 length: 14
CDR3 DNA: TGTGCCAGCAGTTTCGGACAGGTGGGCTACGAGCAGTACTTC
CDR3 protein: CASSFGQVGYEQYF